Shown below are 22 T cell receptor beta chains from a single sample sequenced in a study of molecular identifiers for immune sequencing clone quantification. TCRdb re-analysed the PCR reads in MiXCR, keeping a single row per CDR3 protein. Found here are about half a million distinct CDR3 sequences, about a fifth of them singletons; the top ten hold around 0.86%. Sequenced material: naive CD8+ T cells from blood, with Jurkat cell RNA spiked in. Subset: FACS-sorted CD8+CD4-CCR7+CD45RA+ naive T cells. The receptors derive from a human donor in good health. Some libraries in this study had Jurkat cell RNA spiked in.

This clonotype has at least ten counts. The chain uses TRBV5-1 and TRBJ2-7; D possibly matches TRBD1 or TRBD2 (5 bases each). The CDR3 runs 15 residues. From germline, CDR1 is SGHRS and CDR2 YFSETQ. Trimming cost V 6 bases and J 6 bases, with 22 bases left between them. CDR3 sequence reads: CASTLQDGAPVEQYF. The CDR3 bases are TGCGCCAGCACCCTTCAGGACGGGGCGCCTGTCGAGCAGTACTTC.

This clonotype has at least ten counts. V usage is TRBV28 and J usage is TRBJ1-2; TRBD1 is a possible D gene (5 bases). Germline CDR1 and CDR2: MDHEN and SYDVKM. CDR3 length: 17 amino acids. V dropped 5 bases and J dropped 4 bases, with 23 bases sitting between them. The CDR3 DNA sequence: TGTGCCAGCAGTCCCTCCCCGGGGACCCTAAGGATCTATGGCTACACCTTC. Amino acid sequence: CASSPSPGTLRIYGYTF.

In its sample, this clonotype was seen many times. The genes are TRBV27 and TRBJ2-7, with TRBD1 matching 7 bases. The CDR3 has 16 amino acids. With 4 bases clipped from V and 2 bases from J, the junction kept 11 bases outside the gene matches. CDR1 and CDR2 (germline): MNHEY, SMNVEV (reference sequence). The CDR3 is CASSSIWGQGAYEQYF. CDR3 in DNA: TGTGCCAGCAGTTCCATTTGGGGCCAGGGGGCCTACGAGCAGTACTTC.

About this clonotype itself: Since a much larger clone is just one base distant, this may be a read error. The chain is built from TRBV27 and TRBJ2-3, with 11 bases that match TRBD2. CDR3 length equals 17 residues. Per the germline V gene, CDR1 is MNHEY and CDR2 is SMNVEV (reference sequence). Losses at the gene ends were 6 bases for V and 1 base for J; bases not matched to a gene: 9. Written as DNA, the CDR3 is TGTGCCAGCAGCGTTGGGACTAGCGGTACTGGCACAGATACGCAGTATTTT. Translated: CASSVGTSGTGTDTQYF.

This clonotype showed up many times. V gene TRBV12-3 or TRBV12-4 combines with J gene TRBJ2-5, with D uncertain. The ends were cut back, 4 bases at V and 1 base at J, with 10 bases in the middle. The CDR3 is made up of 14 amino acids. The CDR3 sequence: CASSSEAAQETQYF. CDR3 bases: TGTGCCAGCAGTTCAGAAGCAGCCCAAGAGACCCAGTACTTC.

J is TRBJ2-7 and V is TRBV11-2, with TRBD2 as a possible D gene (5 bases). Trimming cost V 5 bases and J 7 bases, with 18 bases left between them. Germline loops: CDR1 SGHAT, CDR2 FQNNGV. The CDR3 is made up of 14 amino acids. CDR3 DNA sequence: TGTGCCAGCAGCGGACCCGACGGAGGAAGGGAGCAGTACTTC. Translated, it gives CASSGPDGGREQYF.

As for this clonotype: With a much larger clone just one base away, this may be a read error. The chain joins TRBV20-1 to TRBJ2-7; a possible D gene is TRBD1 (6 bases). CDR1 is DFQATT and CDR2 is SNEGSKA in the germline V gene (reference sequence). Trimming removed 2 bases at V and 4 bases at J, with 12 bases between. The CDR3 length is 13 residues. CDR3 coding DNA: TGCAGTGCTAGATCAGGGGCGAGTTACGAGCAGTACTTC. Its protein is CSARSGASYEQYF.

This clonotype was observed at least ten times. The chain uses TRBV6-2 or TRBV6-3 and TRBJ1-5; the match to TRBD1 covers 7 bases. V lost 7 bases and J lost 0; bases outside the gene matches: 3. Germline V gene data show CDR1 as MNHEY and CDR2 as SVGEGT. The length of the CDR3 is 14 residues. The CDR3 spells CASKTGASNQPQHF. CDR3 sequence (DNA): TGTGCCAGCAAAACAGGGGCTAGCAATCAGCCCCAGCATTTT.

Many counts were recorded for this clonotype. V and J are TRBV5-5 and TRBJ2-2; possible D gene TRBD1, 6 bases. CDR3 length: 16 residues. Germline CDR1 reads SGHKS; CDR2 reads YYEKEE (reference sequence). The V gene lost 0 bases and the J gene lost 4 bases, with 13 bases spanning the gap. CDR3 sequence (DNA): TGTGCCAGCAGCTTGGAGAGGGGGTTAGGCACCGGGGAGCTGTTTTTT. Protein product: CASSLERGLGTGELFF. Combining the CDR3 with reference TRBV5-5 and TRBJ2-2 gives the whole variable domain DAGVTQSPTHLIKTRGQQVTLRCSPISGHKSVSWYQQVLGQGPQFIFQYYEKEERGRGNFPDRFSARQFPNYSSELNVNALLLGDSALYLCASSLERGLGTGELFFGEGSRLTVL.

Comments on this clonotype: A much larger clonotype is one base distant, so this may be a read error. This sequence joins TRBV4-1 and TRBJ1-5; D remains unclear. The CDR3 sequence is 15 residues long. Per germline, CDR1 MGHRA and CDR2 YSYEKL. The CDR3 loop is CASSQDPGLRWPQRF. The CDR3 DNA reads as TGCGCCAGCAGCCAAGATCCCGGGCTGAGGTGGCCCCAGCGTTTT.

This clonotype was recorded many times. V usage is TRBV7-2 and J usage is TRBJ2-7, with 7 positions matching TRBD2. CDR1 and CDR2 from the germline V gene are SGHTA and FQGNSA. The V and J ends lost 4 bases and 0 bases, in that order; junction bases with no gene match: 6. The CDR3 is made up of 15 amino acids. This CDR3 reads CASSSTSSSSYEQYF. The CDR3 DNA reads TGTGCCAGCAGCTCGACTAGCTCTAGCTCCTACGAGCAGTACTTC. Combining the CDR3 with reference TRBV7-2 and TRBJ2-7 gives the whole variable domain GAGVSQSPSNKVTEKGKDVELRCDPISGHTALYWYRQSLGQGLEFLIYFQGNSAPDKSGLPSDRFSAERTGGSVSTLTIQRTQQEDSAVYLCASSSTSSSSYEQYFGPGTRLTVT.

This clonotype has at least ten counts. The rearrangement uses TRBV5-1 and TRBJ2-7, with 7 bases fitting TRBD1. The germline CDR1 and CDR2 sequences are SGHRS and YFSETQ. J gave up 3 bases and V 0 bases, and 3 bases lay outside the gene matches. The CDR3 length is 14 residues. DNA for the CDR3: TGCGCCAGCAGCTTGGGGGGACAGTTCTACGAGCAGTACTTC. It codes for CASSLGGQFYEQYF.

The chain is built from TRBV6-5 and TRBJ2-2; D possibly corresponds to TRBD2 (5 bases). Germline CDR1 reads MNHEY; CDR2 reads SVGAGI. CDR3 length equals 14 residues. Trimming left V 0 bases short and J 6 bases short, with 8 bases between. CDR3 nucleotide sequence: TGTGCCAGCAGTTACTCTCGGGGTCCCGGGGAGCTGTTTTTT. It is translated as CASSYSRGPGELFF.

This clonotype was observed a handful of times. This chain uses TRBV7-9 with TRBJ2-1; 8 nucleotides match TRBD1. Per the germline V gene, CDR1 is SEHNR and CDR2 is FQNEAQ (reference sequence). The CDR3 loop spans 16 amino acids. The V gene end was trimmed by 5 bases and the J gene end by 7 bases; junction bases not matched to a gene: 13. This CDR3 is CASSVPTGAAVNEQFF. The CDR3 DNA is TGTGCCAGCAGCGTTCCGACAGGGGCGGCGGTTAATGAGCAGTTCTTC. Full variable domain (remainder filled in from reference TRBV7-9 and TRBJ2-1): DTGVSQNPRHKITKRGQNVTFRCDPISEHNRLYWYRQTLGQGPEFLTYFQNEAQLEKSRLLSDRFSAERPKGSFSTLEIQRTEQGDSAMYLCASSVPTGAAVNEQFFGPGTRLTVL.

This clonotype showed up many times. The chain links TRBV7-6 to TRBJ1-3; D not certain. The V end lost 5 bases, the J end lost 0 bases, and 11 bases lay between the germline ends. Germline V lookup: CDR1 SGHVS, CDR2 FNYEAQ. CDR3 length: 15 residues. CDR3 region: CASSGSANSGNTIYF. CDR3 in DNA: TGTGCCAGCAGCGGGTCTGCTAACTCTGGAAACACCATATATTTT.

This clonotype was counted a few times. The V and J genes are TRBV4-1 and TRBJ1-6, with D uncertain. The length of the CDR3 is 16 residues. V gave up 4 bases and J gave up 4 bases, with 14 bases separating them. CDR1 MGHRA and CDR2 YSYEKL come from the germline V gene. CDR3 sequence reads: CASSLGGSTYNSPLHF. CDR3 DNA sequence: TGCGCCAGCAGCCTCGGTGGCAGTACATATAATTCACCCCTCCACTTT.

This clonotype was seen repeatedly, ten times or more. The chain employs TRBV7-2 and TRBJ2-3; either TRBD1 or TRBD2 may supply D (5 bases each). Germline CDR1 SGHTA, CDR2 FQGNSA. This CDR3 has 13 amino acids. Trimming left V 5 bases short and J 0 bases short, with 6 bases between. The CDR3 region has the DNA TGTGCCAGCAGCCGGGACAGCACAGATACGCAGTATTTT. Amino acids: CASSRDSTDTQYF. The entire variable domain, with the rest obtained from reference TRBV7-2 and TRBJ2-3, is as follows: GAGVSQSPSNKVTEKGKDVELRCDPISGHTALYWYRQSLGQGLEFLIYFQGNSAPDKSGLPSDRFSAERTGGSVSTLTIQRTQQEDSAVYLCASSRDSTDTQYFGPGTRLTVL.

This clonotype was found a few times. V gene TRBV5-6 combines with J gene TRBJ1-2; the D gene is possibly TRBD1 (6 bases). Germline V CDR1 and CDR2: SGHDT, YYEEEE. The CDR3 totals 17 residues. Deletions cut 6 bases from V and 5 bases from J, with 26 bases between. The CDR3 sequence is CASTSLRGRNPEYGYTF. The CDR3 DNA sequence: TGTGCCAGCACCTCCCTGCGGGGGCGAAACCCCGAATATGGCTACACCTTC.

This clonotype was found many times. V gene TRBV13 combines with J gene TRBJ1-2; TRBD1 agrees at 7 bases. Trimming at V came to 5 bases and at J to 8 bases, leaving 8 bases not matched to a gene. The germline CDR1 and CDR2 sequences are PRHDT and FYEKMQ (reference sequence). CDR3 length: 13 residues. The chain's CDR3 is CASSQGQRVGYTF. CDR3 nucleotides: TGTGCCAGCAGCCAGGGACAGAGAGTAGGCTACACCTTC.

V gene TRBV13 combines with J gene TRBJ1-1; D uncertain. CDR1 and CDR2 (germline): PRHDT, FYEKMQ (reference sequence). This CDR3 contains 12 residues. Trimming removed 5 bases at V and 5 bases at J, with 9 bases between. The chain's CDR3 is CASSTDFTEAFF. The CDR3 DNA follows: TGTGCCAGCAGCACGGACTTTACTGAAGCTTTCTTT.

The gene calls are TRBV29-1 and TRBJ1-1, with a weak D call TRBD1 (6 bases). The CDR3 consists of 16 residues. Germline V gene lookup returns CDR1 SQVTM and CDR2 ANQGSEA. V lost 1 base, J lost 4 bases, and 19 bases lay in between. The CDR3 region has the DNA TGCAGCGTTGAAGGAACAGGGTCGGCCTTTGGCACTGAAGCTTTCTTT. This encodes CSVEGTGSAFGTEAFF.

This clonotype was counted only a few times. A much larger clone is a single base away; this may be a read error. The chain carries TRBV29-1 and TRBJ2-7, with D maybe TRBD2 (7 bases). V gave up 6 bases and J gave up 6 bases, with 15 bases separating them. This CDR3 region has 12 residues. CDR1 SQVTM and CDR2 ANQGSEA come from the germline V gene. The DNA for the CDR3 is TGCAGCGTCCACCAAGGGGGGGGCGAGCAGTACTTC. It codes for CSVHQGGGEQYF.